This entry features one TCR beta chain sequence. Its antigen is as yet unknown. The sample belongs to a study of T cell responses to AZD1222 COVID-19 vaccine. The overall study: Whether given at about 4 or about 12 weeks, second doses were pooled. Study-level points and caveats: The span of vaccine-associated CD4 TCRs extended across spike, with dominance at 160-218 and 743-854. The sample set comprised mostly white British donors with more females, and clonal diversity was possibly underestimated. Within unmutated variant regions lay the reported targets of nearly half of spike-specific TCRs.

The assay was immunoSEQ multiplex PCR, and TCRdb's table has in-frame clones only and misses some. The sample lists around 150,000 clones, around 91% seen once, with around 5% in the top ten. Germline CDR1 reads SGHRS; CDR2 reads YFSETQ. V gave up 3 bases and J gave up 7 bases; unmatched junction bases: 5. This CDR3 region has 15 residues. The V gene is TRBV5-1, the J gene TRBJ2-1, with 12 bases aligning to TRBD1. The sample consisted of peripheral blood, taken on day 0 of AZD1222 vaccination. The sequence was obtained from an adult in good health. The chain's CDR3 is CASSSPGQGANEQFF. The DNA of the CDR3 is TGCGCCAGCAGCTCTCCGGGACAGGGGGCAAATGAGCAGTTCTTC. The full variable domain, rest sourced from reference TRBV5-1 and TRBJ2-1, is KAGVTQTPRYLIKTRGQQVTLSCSPISGHRSVSWYQQTPGQGLQFLFEYFSETQRNKGNFPGRFSGRQFSNSRSEMNVSTLELGDSALYLCASSSPGQGANEQFFGPGTRLTVL.